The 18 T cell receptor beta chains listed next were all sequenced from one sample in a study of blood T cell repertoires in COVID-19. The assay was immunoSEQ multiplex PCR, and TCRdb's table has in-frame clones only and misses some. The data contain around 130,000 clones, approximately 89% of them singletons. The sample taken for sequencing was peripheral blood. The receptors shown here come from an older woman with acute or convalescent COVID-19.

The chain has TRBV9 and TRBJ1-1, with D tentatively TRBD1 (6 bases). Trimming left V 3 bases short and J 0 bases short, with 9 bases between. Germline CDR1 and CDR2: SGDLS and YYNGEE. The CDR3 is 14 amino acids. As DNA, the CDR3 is TGTGCCAGCAGCGCAGGACAGATGAACACTGAAGCTTTCTTT. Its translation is CASSAGQMNTEAFF.

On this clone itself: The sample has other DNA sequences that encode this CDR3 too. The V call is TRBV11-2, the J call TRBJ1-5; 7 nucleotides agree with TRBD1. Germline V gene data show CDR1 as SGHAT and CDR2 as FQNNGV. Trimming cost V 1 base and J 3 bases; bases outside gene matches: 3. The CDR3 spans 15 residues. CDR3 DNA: TGTGCCAGCAGCTTAGGACAGGGTCCCAATCAGCCCCAGCATTTT. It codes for CASSLGQGPNQPQHF. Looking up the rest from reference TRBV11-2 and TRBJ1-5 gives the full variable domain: EAGVAQSPRYKIIEKRQSVAFWCNPISGHATLYWYQQILGQGPKLLIQFQNNGVVDDSQLPKDRFSAERLKGVDSTLKIQPAKLEDSAVYLCASSLGQGPNQPQHFGDGTRLSIL.

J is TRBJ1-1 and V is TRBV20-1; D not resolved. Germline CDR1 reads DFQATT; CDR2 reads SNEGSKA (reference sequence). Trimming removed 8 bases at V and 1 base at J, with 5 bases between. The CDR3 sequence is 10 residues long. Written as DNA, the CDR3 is TGCAGTTTACAGAACACTGAAGCTTTCTTT. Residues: CSLQNTEAFF.

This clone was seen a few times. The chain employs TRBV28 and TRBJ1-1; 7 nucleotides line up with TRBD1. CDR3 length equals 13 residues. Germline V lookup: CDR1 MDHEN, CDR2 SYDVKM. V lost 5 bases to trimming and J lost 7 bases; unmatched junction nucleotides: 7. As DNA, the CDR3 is TGTGCCAGCAGTGAAGGGGGCTTCGGTGAAGCTTTCTTT. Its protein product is CASSEGGFGEAFF.

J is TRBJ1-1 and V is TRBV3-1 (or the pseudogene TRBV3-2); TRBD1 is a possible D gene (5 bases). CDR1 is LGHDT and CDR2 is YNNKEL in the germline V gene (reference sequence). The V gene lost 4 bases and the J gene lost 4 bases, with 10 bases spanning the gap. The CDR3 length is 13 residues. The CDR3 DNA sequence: TGTGCCAGCAGCCTCGCGGGGGGCACTGAAGCTTTCTTT. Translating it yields CASSLAGGTEAFF.

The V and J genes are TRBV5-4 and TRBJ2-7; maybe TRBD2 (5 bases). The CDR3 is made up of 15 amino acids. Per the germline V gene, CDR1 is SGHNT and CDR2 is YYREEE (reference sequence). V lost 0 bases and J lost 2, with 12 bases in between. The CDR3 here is CASSLEAGHAYEQYF. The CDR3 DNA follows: TGTGCCAGCAGCTTGGAGGCGGGCCACGCCTACGAGCAGTACTTC. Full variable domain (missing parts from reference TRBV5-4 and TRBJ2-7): ETGVTQSPTHLIKTRGQQVTLRCSSQSGHNTVSWYQQALGQGPQFIFQYYREEENGRGNFPPRFSGLQFPNYSSELNVNALELDDSALYLCASSLEAGHAYEQYFGPGTRLTVT.

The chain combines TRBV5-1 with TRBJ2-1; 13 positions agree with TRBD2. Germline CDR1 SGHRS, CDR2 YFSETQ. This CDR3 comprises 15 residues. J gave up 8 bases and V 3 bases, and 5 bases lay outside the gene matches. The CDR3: CASSSGLAGDHEQFF. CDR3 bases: TGCGCCAGCAGCTCCGGACTAGCGGGAGATCATGAGCAGTTCTTC.

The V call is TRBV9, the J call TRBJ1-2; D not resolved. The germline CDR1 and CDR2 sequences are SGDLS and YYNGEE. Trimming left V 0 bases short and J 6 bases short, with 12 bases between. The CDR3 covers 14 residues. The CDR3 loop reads CASSVGGGMDGYTF. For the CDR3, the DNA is TGTGCCAGCAGCGTAGGTGGCGGGATGGATGGCTACACCTTC. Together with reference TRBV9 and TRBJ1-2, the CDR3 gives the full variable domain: DSGVTQTPKHLITATGQRVTLRCSPRSGDLSVYWYQQSLDQGLQFLIQYYNGEERAKGNILERFSAQQFPDLHSELNLSSLELGDSALYFCASSVGGGMDGYTFGSGTRLTVV.

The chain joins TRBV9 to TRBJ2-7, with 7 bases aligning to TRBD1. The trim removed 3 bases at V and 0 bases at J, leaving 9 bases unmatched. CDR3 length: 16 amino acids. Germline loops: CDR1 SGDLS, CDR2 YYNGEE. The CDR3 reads CASSAAIGTASYEQYF. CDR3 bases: TGTGCCAGCAGCGCCGCAATTGGGACAGCCTCCTACGAGCAGTACTTC.

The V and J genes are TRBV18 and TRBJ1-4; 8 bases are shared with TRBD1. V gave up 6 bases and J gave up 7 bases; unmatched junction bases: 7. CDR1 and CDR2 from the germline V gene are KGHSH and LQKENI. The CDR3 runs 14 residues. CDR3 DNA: TGTGCCAGCTCTCAGGGGGCTGTAGGTGAAAAACTGTTTTTT. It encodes CASSQGAVGEKLFF.

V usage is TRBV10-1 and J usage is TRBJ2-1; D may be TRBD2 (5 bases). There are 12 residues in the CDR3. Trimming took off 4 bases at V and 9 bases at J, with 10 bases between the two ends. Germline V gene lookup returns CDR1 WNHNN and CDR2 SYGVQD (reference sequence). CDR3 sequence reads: CASSVLAGEQFF. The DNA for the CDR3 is TGCGCCAGCAGTGTCTTGGCGGGTGAGCAGTTCTTC.

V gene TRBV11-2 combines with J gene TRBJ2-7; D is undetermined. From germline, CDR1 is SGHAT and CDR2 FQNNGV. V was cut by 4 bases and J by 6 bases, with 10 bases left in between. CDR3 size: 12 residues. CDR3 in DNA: TGTGCCAGCAGCTCTGAATTCGGCGAGCAGTACGTC. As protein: CASSSEFGEQYV.

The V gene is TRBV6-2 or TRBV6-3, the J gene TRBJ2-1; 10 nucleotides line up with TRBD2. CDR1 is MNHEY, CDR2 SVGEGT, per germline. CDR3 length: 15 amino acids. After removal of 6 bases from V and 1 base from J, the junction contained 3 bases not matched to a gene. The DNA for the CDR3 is TGTGCCAGCAGCTGGACTAGCGGTTCCTACAATGAGCAGTTCTTC. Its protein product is CASSWTSGSYNEQFF.

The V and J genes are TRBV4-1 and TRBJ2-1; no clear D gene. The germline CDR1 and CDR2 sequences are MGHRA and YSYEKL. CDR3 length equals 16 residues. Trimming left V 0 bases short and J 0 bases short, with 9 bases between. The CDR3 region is CASSQEFESSYNEQFF. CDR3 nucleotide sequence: TGCGCCAGCAGCCAAGAGTTCGAGAGCTCCTACAATGAGCAGTTCTTC.

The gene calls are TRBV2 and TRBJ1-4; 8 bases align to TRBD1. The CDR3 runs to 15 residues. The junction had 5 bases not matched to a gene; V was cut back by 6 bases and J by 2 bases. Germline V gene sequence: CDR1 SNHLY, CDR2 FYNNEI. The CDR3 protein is CASSGQGLTNEKLFF. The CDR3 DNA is TGTGCCAGCAGCGGACAGGGACTGACTAATGAAAAACTGTTTTTT.

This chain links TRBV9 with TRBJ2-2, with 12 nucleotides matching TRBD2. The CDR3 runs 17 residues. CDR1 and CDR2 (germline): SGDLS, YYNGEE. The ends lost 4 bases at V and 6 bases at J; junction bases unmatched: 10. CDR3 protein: CASSRLAGDSSAGELFF. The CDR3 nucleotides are TGTGCCAGCAGCCGACTAGCGGGAGATAGTAGCGCCGGGGAGCTGTTTTTT. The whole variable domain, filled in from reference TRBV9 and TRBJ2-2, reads DSGVTQTPKHLITATGQRVTLRCSPRSGDLSVYWYQQSLDQGLQFLIQYYNGEERAKGNILERFSAQQFPDLHSELNLSSLELGDSALYFCASSRLAGDSSAGELFFGEGSRLTVL.

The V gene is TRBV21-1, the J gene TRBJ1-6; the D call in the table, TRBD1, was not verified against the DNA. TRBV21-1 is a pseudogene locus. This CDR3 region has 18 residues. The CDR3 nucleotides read TGTGCCAGCAGCAAGGTACAGGGGACACGAAATTCTAATTCACCCCTCCACTTT. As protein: CASSKVQGTRNSNSPLHF.

The CDR3 region is CASSLSPSTSGRASSGELFF. The CDR3, as DNA: TGTGCCAGCAGTTTATCCCCCTCTACTAGCGGGAGGGCCAGTTCCGGGGAGCTGTTTTTT. This chain connects TRBV27 to TRBJ2-2; 13 bases match TRBD2. After removal of 0 bases from V and 6 bases from J, the junction contained 13 bases not matched to a gene. This CDR3 region has 20 residues. The germline CDR1 and CDR2 sequences are MNHEY and SMNVEV (reference sequence).